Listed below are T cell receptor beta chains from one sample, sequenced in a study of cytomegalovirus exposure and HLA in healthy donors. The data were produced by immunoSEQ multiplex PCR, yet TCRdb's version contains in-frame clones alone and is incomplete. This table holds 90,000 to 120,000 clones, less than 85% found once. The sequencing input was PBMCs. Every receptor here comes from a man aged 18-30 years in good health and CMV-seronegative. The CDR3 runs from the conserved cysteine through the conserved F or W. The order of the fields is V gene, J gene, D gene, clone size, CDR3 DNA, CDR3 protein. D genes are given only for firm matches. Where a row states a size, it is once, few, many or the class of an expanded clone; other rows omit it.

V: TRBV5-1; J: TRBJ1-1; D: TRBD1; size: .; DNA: TGCGCCAGCAGCTTGACCGGGACAGGTCGGAGGAACACTGAAGCTTTCTTT; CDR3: CASSLTGTGRRNTEAFF
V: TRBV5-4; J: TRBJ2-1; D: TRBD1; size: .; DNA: TGTGCCAGCAGCTTGCGAGGACAGGGAGGCAATGAGCAGTTCTTC; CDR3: CASSLRGQGGNEQFF
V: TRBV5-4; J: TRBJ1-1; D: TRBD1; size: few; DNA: TGTGCCAGCAGCTCCCGGACAGGGACCACTGAAGCTTTCTTT; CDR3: CASSSRTGTTEAFF
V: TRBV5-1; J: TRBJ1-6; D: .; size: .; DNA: TGCGCCAGCAGCTTTGGCCCCCCTGTTTCACCCCTCCACTTT; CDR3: CASSFGPPVSPLHF
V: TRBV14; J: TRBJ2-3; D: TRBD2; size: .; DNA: TGTGCCAGCAGCCAACTAGCGGGGGGGGCAGATACGCAGTATTTT; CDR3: CASSQLAGGADTQYF
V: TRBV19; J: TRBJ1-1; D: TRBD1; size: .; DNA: TGTGCCAGTTCAGACAGGGCCACACTCATGAACACTGAAGCTTTCTTT; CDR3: CASSDRATLMNTEAFF
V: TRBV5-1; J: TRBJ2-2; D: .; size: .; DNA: TGCGCCAGCAGCGCTCAGGTTGGGTCCGGGGAGCTGTTTTTT; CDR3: CASSAQVGSGELFF
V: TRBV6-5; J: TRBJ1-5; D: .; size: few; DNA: TGTGCCAGCAGCCCAACAGGGCGCAATCAGCCCCAGCATTTT; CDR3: CASSPTGRNQPQHF
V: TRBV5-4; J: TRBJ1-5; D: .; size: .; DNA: TGTGCCAGCAGCTTGGACCCGGGCAATCAGCCCCAGCATTTT; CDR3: CASSLDPGNQPQHF
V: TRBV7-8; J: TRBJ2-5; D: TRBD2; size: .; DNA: TGTGCCAGCAGCTTACACCCTAGCGGGGAGACCCAGTACTTC; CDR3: CASSLHPSGETQYF
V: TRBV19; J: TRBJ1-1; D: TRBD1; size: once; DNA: TGTGCCAGTAGTATCCCGGGACAGGGTGGCACTGAAGCTTTCTTT; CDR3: CASSIPGQGGTEAFF
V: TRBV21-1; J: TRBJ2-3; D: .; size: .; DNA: TGTGCCAGCAGCGAACGACGGGGGGCCTACACAGATACGCAGTATTTT; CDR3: CASSERRGAYTDTQYF
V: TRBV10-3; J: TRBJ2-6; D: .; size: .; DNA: TGTGCCATGGCGGGTGAGTTCGACGGGGCCAACGTCCTGACTTTC; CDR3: CAMAGEFDGANVLTF
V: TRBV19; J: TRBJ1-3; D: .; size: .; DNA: TGTGCCAGTAGTTTCCGGTCCGGTATTTGGGGAAACACCATATATTTT; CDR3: CASSFRSGIWGNTIYF
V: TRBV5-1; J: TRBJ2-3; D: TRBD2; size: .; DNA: TGCGCCAGCAGCCGTGGGACTAGCGGGGGTCTAGCCCCAGATACGCAGTATTTT; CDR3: CASSRGTSGGLAPDTQYF
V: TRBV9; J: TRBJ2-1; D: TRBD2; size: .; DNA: TGTGCCAGCAACCCAGCGGGGGGTGTCGACAATGAGCAGTTCTTC; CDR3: CASNPAGGVDNEQFF
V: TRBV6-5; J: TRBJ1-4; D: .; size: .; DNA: TGTGCCAGCAGGGACAATAATGAAAAACTGTTTTTT; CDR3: CASRDNNEKLFF